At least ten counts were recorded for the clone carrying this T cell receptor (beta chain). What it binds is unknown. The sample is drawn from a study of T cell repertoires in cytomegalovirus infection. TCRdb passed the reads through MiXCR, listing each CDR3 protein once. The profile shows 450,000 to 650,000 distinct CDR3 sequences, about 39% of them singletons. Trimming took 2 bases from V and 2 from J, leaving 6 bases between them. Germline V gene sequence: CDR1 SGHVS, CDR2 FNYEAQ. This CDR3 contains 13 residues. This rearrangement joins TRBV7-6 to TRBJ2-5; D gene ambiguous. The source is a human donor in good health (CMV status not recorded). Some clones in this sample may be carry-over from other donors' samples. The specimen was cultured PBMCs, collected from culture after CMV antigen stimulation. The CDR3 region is CASSLTWQETQYF. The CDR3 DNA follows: TGTGCCAGCAGCTTAACGTGGCAAGAGACCCAGTACTTC. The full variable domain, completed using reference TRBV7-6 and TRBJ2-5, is GAGVSQSPRYKVTKRGQDVALRCDPISGHVSLYWYRQALGQGPEFLTYFNYEAQQDKSGLPNDRFSAERPEGSISTLTIQRTEQRDSAMYRCASSLTWQETQYFGPGTRLLVL.